In this sample, the clone carrying this T cell receptor (beta chain) turned up many times. The data originate from a study of early T cells in non-severe SARS-CoV-2 infection. Unique molecular identifiers tagged individual cDNA molecules. TCRdb used MiXCR to reprocess the 5' RACE reads, holding one entry per CDR3 protein. The sample gives approximately 30,000 distinct CDR3 sequences, roughly 4.5% of which show up once; 7.5% to 8.5% is in the top ten. The sequence was collected from an adult who was a healthcare worker with PCR-confirmed SARS-CoV-2 infection or an uninfected control (not recorded which). Sequenced material: whole blood.

The CDR3 loop is CASSSNFGTGDVEQYF. The CDR3 DNA follows: TGTGCCAGCTCATCAAATTTCGGGACAGGGGACGTCGAGCAGTACTTC. J is TRBJ2-7 and V is TRBV18, with 10 bases aligning to TRBD1. Germline CDR1 KGHSH, CDR2 LQKENI. The trim removed 5 bases at V and 6 bases at J, leaving 13 bases unmatched. The CDR3 has 16 amino acids.